One and the same sample provided the 9 T cell receptor beta chains below, sequenced in a study of blood T cell repertoires in COVID-19. TCRdb keeps only in-frame clones here, not all; method: immunoSEQ multiplex PCR. The sample gives under 200,000 clones, 75% to 95% of which show up once; roughly 0.56% is in the top ten. The sample comprised peripheral blood. Receptors originate from a man aged 50-59 years with acute or convalescent COVID-19.

This chain connects TRBV29-1 to TRBJ2-3, with TRBD2 identical over 12 bases. Looked up from germline, CDR1 is SQVTM and CDR2 is ANQGSEA. CDR3 length equals 15 residues. Trimming took 7 bases from V and 2 from J; bases not matched to a gene: 7. As DNA, the CDR3 is TGCAGCGCCGAACTAGCGGGAGGCTACACAGATACGCAGTATTTT. Its translation is CSAELAGGYTDTQYF.

The V call is TRBV27, the J call TRBJ1-1; a weak D match, TRBD1 (5 bases). Germline-derived CDR1 and CDR2 are MNHEY and SMNVEV (reference sequence). The CDR3 is made up of 14 amino acids. The V end lost 6 bases, the J end lost 0 bases, and 11 bases lay between the germline ends. CDR3 sequence: CASRPQAMNTEAFF. For the CDR3, the DNA is TGTGCCAGCAGACCACAGGCCATGAACACTGAAGCTTTCTTT.

As to this clone: The same CDR3 is also encoded by other DNA sequences in this sample. The rearrangement uses TRBV7-2 and TRBJ2-1; TRBD2 matches 11 bases. CDR1 SGHTA and CDR2 FQGNSA come from the germline V gene. The trim removed 3 bases at V and 4 bases at J, leaving 2 bases unmatched. CDR3 size: 15 residues. CDR3 region: CASSLLAGGYNEQFF. CDR3 coding DNA: TGTGCCAGCAGCTTGCTAGCGGGGGGATACAATGAGCAGTTCTTC.

The V and J genes are TRBV19 and TRBJ1-4; a possible D gene is TRBD1 (5 bases). With 6 bases removed from V and 2 bases from J, the gap between germline ends came to 10 bases. The CDR3 sequence is 14 residues long. From germline, CDR1 is LNHDA and CDR2 SQIVND (reference sequence). CDR3 amino acids: CASRGGATNEKLFF. The CDR3 DNA reads TGTGCCAGTAGGGGCGGGGCGACTAATGAAAAACTGTTTTTT.

The chain employs TRBV6-5 and TRBJ2-1; 7 bases are shared with TRBD1. Per germline, CDR1 MNHEY and CDR2 SVGAGI. CDR3 length: 13 residues. The V and J ends lost 2 bases and 7 bases, in that order; junction bases with no gene match: 2. CDR3 coding DNA: TGTGCCAGCAGTTACCGGGGACAGAATGAGCAGTTCTTC. It translates to CASSYRGQNEQFF.

The CDR3 DNA is TGTGCCAGTAGCCGACCTGAAGGGGGCGAGGCTAGCGGGAGGGAGGAAGAGACCCAGTACTTC. Translating it yields CASSRPEGGEASGREEETQYF. The rearrangement joins TRBV19 to TRBJ2-5; 12 bases are shared with TRBD2. CDR3 length: 21 residues. The germline CDR1 and CDR2 sequences are LNHDA and SQIVND (reference sequence). The V and J ends lost 6 bases and 3 bases, in that order; junction bases with no gene match: 23.

This clone was picked up one time. The chain links TRBV27 to TRBJ1-5, with 8 bases that match TRBD1. Germline CDR1 MNHEY, CDR2 SMNVEV (reference sequence). The length of the CDR3 is 17 residues. The J segment lost 2 bases and the V segment lost 10 bases, leaving 16 bases of the junction unmatched. The CDR3 bases are TGTGCCACCCGAGCAATTAAAGGACAGGGAGGCAATCAGCCCCAGCATTTT. Its protein product is CATRAIKGQGGNQPQHF.

This chain's CDR3 is CASSPSGGEGYTF. CDR3 DNA: TGTGCCAGCTCACCCTCGGGGGGTGAAGGCTACACCTTC. This chain connects TRBV18 to TRBJ1-2, with D maybe TRBD1 (5 bases). Trimming cost V 3 bases and J 8 bases, with 13 bases left between them. This CDR3 region has 13 residues. The V gene's germline CDR1 is KGHSH and CDR2 LQKENI.

V and J are TRBV7-2 and TRBJ1-1, with TRBD1 as a possible D gene (6 bases). Trimming removed 2 bases at V and 6 bases at J, with 16 bases between. CDR3 size: 15 residues. Germline assignment: CDR1 SGHTA and CDR2 FQGNSA. The CDR3 loop reads CASSLTVQGNSEAFF. CDR3 nucleotide sequence: TGTGCCAGCAGCTTAACAGTACAGGGTAACTCTGAAGCTTTCTTT.